These T cell receptor beta chains were read from a single sample in a study of shared clonotypes between healthy human individuals. Assay used: immunoSEQ multiplex PCR; TCRdb lists only in-frame clones, some missing. The data contain around 750,000 clones, 74% of them singletons. The sequencing input was memory CD4+ T cells sorted from blood. Receptors were obtained from a woman aged 25-40 years in good health. Both conserved end residues are part of each CDR3. D genes are given only for firm matches. Size is omitted from some rows. Given values are once, few, many or a class for expanded clones.

clone_size | j_call | v_call | d_call | cdr3_aa | cdr3_nt
- | TRBJ2-2 | TRBV10-2 | TRBD1 | CASSPDRGSAGELFF | TGCGCCAGCAGCCCGGACAGGGGTTCTGCGGGGGAGCTGTTTTTT
- | TRBJ1-5 | TRBV5-6 | TRBD1 | CASSQRQRTGLSQPQHF | TGTGCCAGCAGCCAAAGACAAAGGACAGGGTTGAGTCAGCCCCAGCATTTT
- | TRBJ1-5 | TRBV19 | - | CASSIVPGQLRPQHF | TGTGCCAGTAGTATAGTTCCCGGACAGCTGAGGCCCCAGCATTTT
- | TRBJ1-2 | TRBV28 | - | CASSFGYYGYTF | TGTGCCAGCAGTTTCGGCTACTATGGCTACACCTTC
- | TRBJ2-5 | TRBV2 | - | CASSGWGTETQYF | TGTGCCAGCAGTGGGTGGGGTACAGAGACCCAGTACTTC
- | TRBJ2-1 | TRBV23-1 | - | CASSQPTIRGPKPSKQFF | TGCGCCAGCAGTCAACCGACGATACGGGGTCCAAAACCCTCGAAGCAGTTCTTC
- | TRBJ1-1 | TRBV30 | - | CAWSVGRDTEAFF | TGTGCCTGGAGTGTAGGGCGGGACACTGAAGCTTTCTTT
- | TRBJ2-1 | TRBV5-1 | TRBD2 | CASSPKLGTSGSIHEQFF | TGCGCCAGCAGCCCCAAGCTCGGGACTAGCGGGAGTATCCATGAGCAGTTCTTC
- | TRBJ2-7 | TRBV28 | - | CASSLGSAIRSYEQYF | TGTGCCAGCTCCTTGGGGTCGGCCATTAGGTCCTACGAGCAGTACTTC
many | TRBJ2-1 | TRBV5-1 | TRBD1 | CASSEDRVTYNEQFF | TGCGCCAGCAGCGAGGACAGGGTGACGTACAATGAGCAGTTCTTC
- | TRBJ2-1 | TRBV28 | TRBD2 | CANGGIKRGAPYNEQFF | TGTGCTAACGGGGGTATTAAGCGGGGAGCTCCCTACAATGAGCAGTTCTTC
- | TRBJ2-3 | TRBV7-2 | - | CASSRQGGLDTQYF | TGTGCCAGCAGCCGGCAGGGGGGGTTGGATACGCAGTATTTT
- | TRBJ2-3 | TRBV7-9 | TRBD1 | CASSSEGARDTQYF | TGTGCCAGCAGCTCAGAGGGGGCGAGGGATACGCAGTATTTT
- | TRBJ2-7 | TRBV28 | - | CASSFVARYEQYF | TGTGCCAGCAGTTTTGTTGCCCGCTACGAGCAGTACTTC
- | TRBJ1-1 | TRBV6-5 | - | CASSSPLGPSTEAFF | TGTGCCAGCAGTTCCCCCCTGGGGCCCTCCACTGAAGCTTTCTTT